Described below is a single T cell receptor (beta chain) sequence and its context. The data were taken from a study of low-dose radiotherapy and immunotherapy resistance in tumors. The junction had 10 bases not matched to a gene; V was cut back by 1 base and J by 2 bases. CDR1 is SGHRS, CDR2 YFSETQ, per germline. The CDR3 length is 17 residues. Alpha and beta chains were covered, as first-strand cDNA relied on TRAV- and TRBV-specific primers. A roughly 22-cycle PCR with a constant-region primer and V-primer adapter amplified TCRs. TCRdb called the reads again in MiXCR, with one record for every CDR3 protein. The table records tens of thousands of distinct CDR3 sequences, approximately 20% of them present only once. Time point in this sample: before trial treatment.

The chain is built from TRBV5-1 and TRBJ2-5; the match to TRBD2 covers 8 bases. Sequencing used PBMCs, obtained before treatment. This clonotype originated in a male donor with prostate cancer. This chain's CDR3 is CASSLLGTSKTQETQYF. CDR3 DNA sequence: TGCGCCAGCAGCTTGCTCGGGACTAGTAAGACTCAAGAGACCCAGTACTTC. Together with reference TRBV5-1 and TRBJ2-5, the CDR3 gives the full variable domain: KAGVTQTPRYLIKTRGQQVTLSCSPISGHRSVSWYQQTPGQGLQFLFEYFSETQRNKGNFPGRFSGRQFSNSRSEMNVSTLELGDSALYLCASSLLGTSKTQETQYFGPGTRLLVL.